The clone carrying this T cell receptor beta chain has a handful of counts. Its antigen is still unknown. Gene names follow the mouse nomenclature. The CDR3 goes on 4 residues after the read ends, and that part is filled in from the germline J gene. This CDR3 is built from 15 residues. Germline values: CDR1 FNHDT, CDR2 SITEND (reference sequence). Sorting of pooled cutaneous lymph node cells was based on CD4, CD8alpha, NKG2D, NKG2ACE and other markers. This sample is part of a study of CD8+ T cells in alopecia areata. Whole-study context: C3H/HeJ donors aged roughly 6-12 months with spontaneous alopecia supplied skin grafted onto approximately 6-11-week-old female C3H/HeJ mice.

Sequencing relied on a cDNA template that was reverse transcribed from extracted RNA. The protocol was immunoSEQ multiplex PCR, while the TCRdb copy is restricted to in-frame clones and leaves out a portion. The data show around 300,000 clones, with none appearing a single time. General observations from the study: Whereas mice showed it more clearly, TCR sharing across patients was murkier, possibly because of HLA.

This TCR was recovered from a C3H/HeJ mouse with alopecia areata. The strain bears MHC haplotype H2-k. The chain is built from TRBV19 and TRBJ2-5; 11 bases line up with TRBD1. The specimen sequenced was CD4+ T cells sorted from a lymph node. The covered CDR3 bases are TGTGCCAGCAGCCCCCAGGACAGGGGGCCGGAC. Its translation: CASSPQDRGPD. The CDR3, in full, reads CASSPQDRGPDTQYF.